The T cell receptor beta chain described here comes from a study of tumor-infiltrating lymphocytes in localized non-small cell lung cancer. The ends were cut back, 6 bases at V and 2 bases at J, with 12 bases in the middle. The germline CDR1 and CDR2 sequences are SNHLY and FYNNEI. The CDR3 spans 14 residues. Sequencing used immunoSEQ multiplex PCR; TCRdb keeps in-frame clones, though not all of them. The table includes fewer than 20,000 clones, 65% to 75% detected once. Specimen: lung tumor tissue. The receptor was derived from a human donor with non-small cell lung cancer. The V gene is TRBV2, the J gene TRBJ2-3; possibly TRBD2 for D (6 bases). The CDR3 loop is CASRGGRVTDTQYF. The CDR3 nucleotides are TGTGCCAGCAGGGGGGGAAGAGTCACAGATACGCAGTATTTT.